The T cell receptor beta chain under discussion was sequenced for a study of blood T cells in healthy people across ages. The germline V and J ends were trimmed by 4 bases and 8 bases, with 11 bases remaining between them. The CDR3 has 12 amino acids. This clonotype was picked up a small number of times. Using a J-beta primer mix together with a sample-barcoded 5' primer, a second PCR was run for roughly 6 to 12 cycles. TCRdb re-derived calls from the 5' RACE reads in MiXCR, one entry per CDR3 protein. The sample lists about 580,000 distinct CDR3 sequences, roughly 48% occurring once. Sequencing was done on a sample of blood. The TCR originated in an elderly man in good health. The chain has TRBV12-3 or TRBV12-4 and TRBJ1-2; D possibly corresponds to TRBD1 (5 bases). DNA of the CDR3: TGTGCCAGCAGTTCTGGGGGAGGCGGCTACACCTTC. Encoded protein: CASSSGGGGYTF.